A selection of T cell receptor beta chains follows, all from one sample in a study of CD8 T cells in ankylosing spondylitis. TCRdb redid the calling of the 5' RACE reads with MiXCR, one entry per CDR3 protein. The sample consists of more than 650,000 distinct CDR3 sequences, 10% to 15% of them appearing once. The specimen sequenced was blood, either unsorted or a sorted T cell fraction (not recorded which). The receptors here all came from a male donor with ankylosing spondylitis. CDR3s include the opening cysteine and the closing phenylalanine or tryptophan. Fields, in order: V gene, J gene, clone size, D gene, CDR3 protein, CDR3 DNA. D genes are given only for firm matches. Size is stated for part of the rows, as once, few or many counts, or as a class when the clone is expanded.

V gene: TRBV6-1
J gene: TRBJ1-1
clone size: .
D gene: TRBD1
CDR3 protein: CASSGRQGAITEAFF
CDR3 DNA: TGTGCCAGCAGTGGTAGACAGGGGGCTATCACTGAAGCTTTCTTT

V gene: TRBV30
J gene: TRBJ1-2
clone size: few
D gene: .
CDR3 protein: CAGTRPYGYTF
CDR3 DNA: TGTGCCGGAACCAGGCCCTATGGCTACACCTTC

V gene: TRBV29-1
J gene: TRBJ1-2
clone size: .
D gene: .
CDR3 protein: CSFRGLWGYTF
CDR3 DNA: TGCAGTTTTCGAGGGTTGTGGGGCTACACCTTC

V gene: TRBV7-2
J gene: TRBJ1-5
clone size: few
D gene: .
CDR3 protein: CASSLGQGLDQPQHF
CDR3 DNA: TGTGCCAGCAGCTTAGGGCAGGGGCTTGATCAGCCCCAGCATTTT

V gene: TRBV7-2
J gene: TRBJ2-5
clone size: many
D gene: TRBD2
CDR3 protein: CASSSGLVPGETQYF
CDR3 DNA: TGTGCCAGCAGTTCGGGACTAGTTCCCGGGGAGACCCAGTACTTC

V gene: TRBV5-1
J gene: TRBJ2-6
clone size: few
D gene: .
CDR3 protein: CASSLVAGAGANVLTF
CDR3 DNA: TGCGCCAGCAGCTTGGTGGCCGGGGCTGGGGCCAACGTCCTGACTTTC

V gene: TRBV7-3
J gene: TRBJ2-2
clone size: .
D gene: .
CDR3 protein: CASSLTGGGRELFF
CDR3 DNA: TGTGCCAGCAGCTTAACGGGGGGAGGCCGGGAGCTGTTTTTT

V gene: TRBV4-3
J gene: TRBJ1-1
clone size: .
D gene: TRBD1
CDR3 protein: CASSQRDRATEAFF
CDR3 DNA: TGCGCCAGCAGCCAAAGGGACAGGGCCACTGAAGCTTTCTTT

V gene: TRBV18
J gene: TRBJ2-7
clone size: few
D gene: .
CDR3 protein: CASSPIALGSSYEQYF
CDR3 DNA: TGTGCCAGCTCACCAATAGCGCTCGGGAGCTCCTACGAGCAGTACTTC

V gene: TRBV6-1
J gene: TRBJ1-5
clone size: .
D gene: .
CDR3 protein: CASSWGHGYQPQHF
CDR3 DNA: TGTGCCAGCAGCTGGGGACATGGGTATCAGCCCCAGCATTTT

V gene: TRBV3-1
J gene: TRBJ1-3
clone size: .
D gene: .
CDR3 protein: CASSQVLLLGGNTIYF
CDR3 DNA: TGTGCCAGCAGCCAAGTTTTGTTGTTGGGTGGAAACACCATATATTTT

V gene: TRBV5-6
J gene: TRBJ2-1
clone size: .
D gene: .
CDR3 protein: CASSPVESSYNEQFF
CDR3 DNA: TGTGCCAGCAGCCCGGTAGAGAGCTCCTACAATGAGCAGTTCTTC

V gene: TRBV28
J gene: TRBJ2-7
clone size: few
D gene: .
CDR3 protein: CASSPSAGLGEQYF
CDR3 DNA: TGTGCCAGCAGTCCCTCTGCAGGGTTGGGTGAGCAGTACTTC

V gene: TRBV7-2
J gene: TRBJ1-5
clone size: .
D gene: TRBD1
CDR3 protein: CASSLEQGAGQPQHF
CDR3 DNA: TGTGCCAGCAGCTTAGAACAGGGGGCGGGTCAGCCCCAGCATTTT

V gene: TRBV20-1
J gene: TRBJ2-7
clone size: few
D gene: TRBD2
CDR3 protein: CSASQRGNYEQYF
CDR3 DNA: TGCAGTGCTAGCCAGCGGGGGAACTACGAGCAGTACTTC

V gene: TRBV24-1
J gene: TRBJ2-1
clone size: .
D gene: TRBD2
CDR3 protein: CATSDPSSGSYNEQFF
CDR3 DNA: TGTGCCACCAGTGACCCATCTAGCGGATCCTACAATGAGCAGTTCTTC

V gene: TRBV10-2
J gene: TRBJ1-6
clone size: many
D gene: TRBD1
CDR3 protein: CASRSMTGGSSPLHF
CDR3 DNA: TGCGCCAGCAGGTCCATGACAGGGGGAAGTTCACCCCTCCACTTT

V gene: TRBV12-3/TRBV12-4
J gene: TRBJ1-6
clone size: few
D gene: TRBD1
CDR3 protein: CASSQSGTGTSPLHF
CDR3 DNA: TGTGCCAGCAGTCAATCTGGGACAGGGACTTCACCCCTCCACTTT

V gene: TRBV28
J gene: TRBJ2-2
clone size: many
D gene: .
CDR3 protein: CASSSAQGRGTGELFF
CDR3 DNA: TGTGCCAGCAGTTCGGCACAGGGCCGTGGAACCGGGGAGCTGTTTTTT

V gene: TRBV6-1
J gene: TRBJ1-1
clone size: few
D gene: TRBD1
CDR3 protein: CASSSGGRAEAFF
CDR3 DNA: TGTGCCAGCAGCTCAGGGGGCCGGGCTGAAGCTTTCTTT

V gene: TRBV20-1
J gene: TRBJ1-1
clone size: many
D gene: TRBD1
CDR3 protein: CSANRGYYLNTEAFF
CDR3 DNA: TGCAGTGCTAACAGGGGGTATTATCTCAACACTGAAGCTTTCTTT

V gene: TRBV7-2
J gene: TRBJ1-2
clone size: few
D gene: .
CDR3 protein: CASSPRRDGLGGYTF
CDR3 DNA: TGTGCCAGCAGCCCAAGAAGGGACGGCCTCGGAGGCTACACCTTC

V gene: TRBV12-3/TRBV12-4
J gene: TRBJ2-3
clone size: few
D gene: .
CDR3 protein: CASSGLGLAGPSTDTQYF
CDR3 DNA: TGTGCCAGCAGTGGGCTGGGGCTAGCTGGACCTAGCACAGATACGCAGTATTTT

V gene: TRBV29-1
J gene: TRBJ1-1
clone size: many
D gene: .
CDR3 protein: CSVARATEAFF
CDR3 DNA: TGCAGCGTTGCCCGGGCAACTGAAGCTTTCTTT

V gene: TRBV7-8
J gene: TRBJ1-6
clone size: .
D gene: TRBD1
CDR3 protein: CASSPDRAVSYNSPLHF
CDR3 DNA: TGTGCCAGCAGCCCGGACAGGGCGGTCTCCTATAATTCACCCCTCCACTTT

V gene: TRBV7-2
J gene: TRBJ2-6
clone size: .
D gene: TRBD1
CDR3 protein: CVSSSGQPGANVLTF
CDR3 DNA: TGTGTCAGCAGCTCGGGACAGCCTGGGGCCAACGTCCTGACTTTC

V gene: TRBV11-2
J gene: TRBJ1-1
clone size: .
D gene: .
CDR3 protein: CASSLDEYRVVAFF
CDR3 DNA: TGTGCCAGCAGCTTAGATGAGTACAGGGTGGTAGCTTTCTTT

V gene: TRBV29-1
J gene: TRBJ1-1
clone size: .
D gene: .
CDR3 protein: CSVYLFTVSPDTEAFF
CDR3 DNA: TGCAGCGTTTATTTGTTCACCGTTTCCCCCGACACTGAAGCTTTCTTT

V gene: TRBV4-1
J gene: TRBJ2-7
clone size: .
D gene: .
CDR3 protein: CASSQGAGEGYEQYF
CDR3 DNA: TGCGCCAGCAGCCAAGGGGCAGGGGAGGGGTACGAGCAGTACTTC

V gene: TRBV7-2
J gene: TRBJ2-5
clone size: .
D gene: .
CDR3 protein: CASSLSSGWKTQYF
CDR3 DNA: TGTGCCAGCAGCTTATCGTCGGGATGGAAGACCCAGTACTTC

V gene: TRBV6-5
J gene: TRBJ2-5
clone size: .
D gene: .
CDR3 protein: CASSYLGDGETQYF
CDR3 DNA: TGTGCCAGCAGTTACCTTGGGGACGGCGAGACCCAGTACTTC

V gene: TRBV4-1
J gene: TRBJ2-7
clone size: .
D gene: .
CDR3 protein: CASSPQWLYEQYF
CDR3 DNA: TGCGCCAGCAGCCCTCAATGGTTATACGAGCAGTACTTC